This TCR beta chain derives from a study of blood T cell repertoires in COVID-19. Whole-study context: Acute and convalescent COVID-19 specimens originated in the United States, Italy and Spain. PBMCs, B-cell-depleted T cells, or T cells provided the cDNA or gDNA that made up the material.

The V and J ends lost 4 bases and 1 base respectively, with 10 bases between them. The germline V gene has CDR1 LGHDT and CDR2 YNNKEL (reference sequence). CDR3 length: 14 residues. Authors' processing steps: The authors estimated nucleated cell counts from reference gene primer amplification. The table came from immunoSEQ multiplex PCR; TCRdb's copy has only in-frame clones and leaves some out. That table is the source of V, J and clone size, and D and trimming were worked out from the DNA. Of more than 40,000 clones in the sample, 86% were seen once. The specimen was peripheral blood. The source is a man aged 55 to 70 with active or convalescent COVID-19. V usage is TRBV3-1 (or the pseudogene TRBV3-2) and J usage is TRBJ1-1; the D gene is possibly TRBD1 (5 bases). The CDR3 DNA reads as TGTGCCAGCAGCCGCGGGACGGCGAACACTGAAGCTTTCTTT. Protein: CASSRGTANTEAFF.